This TCR beta chain was sequenced during a study of blood T cell repertoires in COVID-19. As originally analysed: Nucleated cell number was recorded as an estimate derived from reference gene primer amplification. Clones were sequenced by immunoSEQ multiplex PCR, and TCRdb holds only the in-frame ones, with some missing. V, J and clone size are taken as reported in that table, and D and trimming were inferred from the DNA itself. The sample carries over 200,000 clones, over 75% recorded once. The CDR3 runs 16 residues. The ends lost 1 base at V and 5 bases at J; junction bases unmatched: 8. Germline values: CDR1 SGHTS, CDR2 YDEGEE.

The receptor was isolated from a man in his late teens or twenties who had recovered from COVID-19. The source material was PBMCs or T cells enriched from blood (not recorded which). The chain joins TRBV5-8 to TRBJ2-5, with 10 bases lining up with TRBD1. CDR3 loop: CASSLNLGQGTETQYF. In DNA, the CDR3 is TGTGCCAGCAGCTTGAACCTGGGACAGGGGACGGAGACCCAGTACTTC.